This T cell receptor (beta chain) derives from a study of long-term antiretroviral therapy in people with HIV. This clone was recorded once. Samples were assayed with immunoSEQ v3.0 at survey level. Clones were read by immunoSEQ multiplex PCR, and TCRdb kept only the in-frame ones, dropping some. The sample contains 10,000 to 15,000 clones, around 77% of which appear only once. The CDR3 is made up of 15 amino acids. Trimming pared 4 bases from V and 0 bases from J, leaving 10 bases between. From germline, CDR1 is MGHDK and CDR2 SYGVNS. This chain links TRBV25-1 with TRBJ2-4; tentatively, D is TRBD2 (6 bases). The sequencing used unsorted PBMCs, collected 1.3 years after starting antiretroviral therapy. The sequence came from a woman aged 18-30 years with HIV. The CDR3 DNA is TGTGCCAGCAGTGTCGGAGGGATAGCCAAAAACATTCAGTACTTC. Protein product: CASSVGGIAKNIQYF.